This T cell receptor beta chain came from a study of cytomegalovirus exposure and HLA in healthy donors. The ends were cut back, 4 bases at V and 3 bases at J, with 16 bases in the middle. This CDR3 has 15 amino acids. Germline V lookup: CDR1 LGHNA, CDR2 YSLEER. This clone was detected once. Measured with immunoSEQ multiplex PCR; TCRdb has only the in-frame clones, and not every one. Among some 130,000 clones listed, just under 85% were seen once. The rearrangement links TRBV4-3 to TRBJ2-7; D perhaps matches TRBD1 (5 bases). The sequencing sample was made of PBMCs. This receptor was identified in a man aged 25-45 years in good health and CMV-seropositive. The DNA for the CDR3 is TGCGCCAGCAGCCGCGGAAGAGTCGACAGCTACGAGCAGTACTTC. Its protein is CASSRGRVDSYEQYF.